The clone carrying this TCR beta chain was detected once. This entry comes from a study of blood T cell repertoires in COVID-19. Study context: Acute-phase and convalescent COVID-19 samples originated in the United States, Italy and Spain.

Assay used: immunoSEQ multiplex PCR; TCRdb lists only in-frame clones, some missing. The sample holds under 250,000 clones; around 85% are singletons and the top ten take approximately 1.4%. CDR1 and CDR2 (germline): SQVTM, ANQGSEA. The CDR3 length is 12 residues. The V gene lost 1 base and the J gene lost 7 bases, with 10 bases spanning the gap. The sample consisted of PBMCs or T cells enriched from blood (not recorded which). The sequence derives from a woman in her 40s with acute COVID-19. V usage is TRBV29-1 and J usage is TRBJ2-5; D is ambiguous. The CDR3 sequence is CSVEVTTSTQYF. CDR3 in DNA: TGCAGCGTTGAAGTAACCACTTCGACCCAGTACTTC.